The 7 T cell receptor beta chains listed next were all sequenced from one sample in a study of blood T cell repertoires in COVID-19. The table came from immunoSEQ multiplex PCR; TCRdb's copy has only in-frame clones and leaves some out. The sample has roughly 67,000 clones, approximately 86% seen once. What was sequenced was peripheral blood. These receptors originate from a man in his forties or fifties with acute or convalescent COVID-19.

The gene calls are TRBV6-5 and TRBJ2-7, with TRBD2 identical over 7 bases. The length of the CDR3 is 15 residues. The germline gives CDR1 MNHEY, CDR2 SVGAGI. Unmatched junction bases numbered 12, after V lost 10 bases and J lost 0 bases. CDR3 bases: TGTGCCACTCAAGGAGGCGCTAGCGGCTCCTACGAGCAGTACTTC. As protein: CATQGGASGSYEQYF.

J is TRBJ2-5 and V is TRBV7-3; 14 positions match TRBD2. V dropped 8 bases and J dropped 4; count of bases not matched to a gene: 9. Germline-derived CDR1 and CDR2 are SGHTA and FQGTGA. The CDR3 has 16 amino acids. CDR3 amino acids: CASGSGGTSGRETQYF. CDR3 DNA sequence: TGTGCCAGCGGATCGGGGGGGACTAGCGGGAGAGAGACCCAGTACTTC.

The rearrangement uses TRBV2 and TRBJ2-7, with D possibly being TRBD1 (6 bases). The CDR3 totals 13 residues. Trimming took off 9 bases at V and 0 bases at J, with 12 bases between the two ends. The germline gives CDR1 SNHLY, CDR2 FYNNEI. The CDR3 loop reads CASLDRPSYEQYF. The CDR3, as DNA: TGTGCCAGTCTCGACAGGCCCTCCTACGAGCAGTACTTC.

CDR3 coding DNA: TGTGCCAGCTCAGGGGTAGGCAATCAGCCCCAGCATTTT. Residues: CASSGVGNQPQHF. The chain joins TRBV2 to TRBJ1-5; D possibly corresponds to TRBD1 (6 bases). V was cut by 8 bases and J by 2 bases, with 10 bases left in between. Germline V gene sequence: CDR1 SNHLY, CDR2 FYNNEI. The CDR3 runs to 13 residues.

The V and J genes are TRBV5-1 and TRBJ1-2, with 7 bases aligning to TRBD1. The CDR3 consists of 14 residues. The V gene's germline CDR1 is SGHRS and CDR2 YFSETQ. V shed 4 bases, J shed 5 bases, and the junction held 8 bases outside the gene matches. In DNA form, the CDR3 reads TGCGCCAGCAGCCCCACGGACAGGAGGTATGGCTACACCTTC. Its protein is CASSPTDRRYGYTF.

The chain couples TRBV7-9 to TRBJ1-2; no reliable D call. This CDR3 has 16 residues. Germline V CDR1 and CDR2: SEHNR, FQNEAQ (reference sequence). Between the trimmed V and J ends, which lost 4 bases and 5 bases, there was a span of 20 bases. The CDR3 loop reads CASSSQSQRGLYGYTF. DNA of the CDR3: TGTGCCAGCAGCTCCCAGTCCCAGCGCGGGCTTTATGGCTACACCTTC. The complete variable domain, with remaining parts taken from reference TRBV7-9 and TRBJ1-2, reads DTGVSQNPRHKITKRGQNVTFRCDPISEHNRLYWYRQTLGQGPEFLTYFQNEAQLEKSRLLSDRFSAERPKGSFSTLEIQRTEQGDSAMYLCASSSQSQRGLYGYTFGSGTRLTVV.

This clone occurred a few times. This chain connects TRBV4-2 to TRBJ2-7, with D perhaps TRBD2 (6 bases). The CDR3 sequence is 16 residues long. The V end was cut by 0 bases, the J end by 0 bases, with 12 bases between. The V gene's germline CDR1 is LGHNA and CDR2 YNFKEQ. The CDR3 DNA follows: TGTGCCAGCAGCCAAGATCCCGGGACTCTCTCCTACGAGCAGTACTTC. This sequence encodes CASSQDPGTLSYEQYF.